Included here is one TCR beta chain sequence, with context. Its specificity is unknown. The sample is drawn from a study of a mutant IDH1 vaccine in newly diagnosed glioma. The V end lost 0 bases, the J end lost 1 base, and 3 bases lay between the germline ends. The CDR3 covers 14 residues. CDR1 SGHDN and CDR2 FVKESK come from the germline V gene. Sample time point: week 47, end of study. In the vaccine, a single dose held 300 ug of the mutant IDH1 20-mer peptide, along with topical imiquimod. Method: immunoSEQ multiplex PCR; TCRdb's copy keeps in-frame clones and lacks some. The sample contains around 61,000 clones, 75% of which appear only once.

The sequence came from a man aged 50 or older with glioma. The specimen was PBMCs, collected from a glioma patient whose treatment included an IDH1 peptide vaccine. V and J are TRBV14 and TRBJ2-2; D ambiguous. The CDR3 bases are TGTGCCAGCAGCCAAGACCGGAACACCGGGGAGCTGTTTTTT. It codes for CASSQDRNTGELFF.